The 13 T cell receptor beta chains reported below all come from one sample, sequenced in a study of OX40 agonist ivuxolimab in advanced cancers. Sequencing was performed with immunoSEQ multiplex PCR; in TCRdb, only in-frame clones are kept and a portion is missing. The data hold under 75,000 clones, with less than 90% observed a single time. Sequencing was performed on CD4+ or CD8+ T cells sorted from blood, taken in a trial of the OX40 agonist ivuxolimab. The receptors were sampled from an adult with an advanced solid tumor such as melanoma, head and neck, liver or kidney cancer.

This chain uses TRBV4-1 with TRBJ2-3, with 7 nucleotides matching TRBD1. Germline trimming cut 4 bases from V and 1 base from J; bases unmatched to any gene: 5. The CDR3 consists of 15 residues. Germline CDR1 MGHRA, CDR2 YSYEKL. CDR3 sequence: CASSPRQGGTDTQYF. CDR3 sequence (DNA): TGCGCCAGCAGCCCTCGACAGGGAGGCACAGATACGCAGTATTTT.

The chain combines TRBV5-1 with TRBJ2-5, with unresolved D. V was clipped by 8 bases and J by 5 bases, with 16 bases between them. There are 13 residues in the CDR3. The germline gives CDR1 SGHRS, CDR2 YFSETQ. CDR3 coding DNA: TGCGCCAGTCGATTGGACGGCTTGGAGACCCAGTACTTC. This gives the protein CASRLDGLETQYF.

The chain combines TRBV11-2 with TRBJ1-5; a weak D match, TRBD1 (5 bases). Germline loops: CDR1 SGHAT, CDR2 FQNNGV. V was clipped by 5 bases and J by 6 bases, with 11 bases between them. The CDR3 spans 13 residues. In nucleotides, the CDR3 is TGTGCCAGCAGCAAGGGGCACGGTCAGCCCCAGCATTTT. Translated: CASSKGHGQPQHF.

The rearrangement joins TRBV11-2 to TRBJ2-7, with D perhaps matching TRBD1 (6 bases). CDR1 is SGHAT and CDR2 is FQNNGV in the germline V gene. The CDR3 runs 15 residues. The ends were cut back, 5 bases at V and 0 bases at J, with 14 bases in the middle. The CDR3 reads CASSPQADSSYEQYF. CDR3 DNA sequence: TGTGCCAGCAGCCCCCAAGCGGACAGCTCCTACGAGCAGTACTTC.

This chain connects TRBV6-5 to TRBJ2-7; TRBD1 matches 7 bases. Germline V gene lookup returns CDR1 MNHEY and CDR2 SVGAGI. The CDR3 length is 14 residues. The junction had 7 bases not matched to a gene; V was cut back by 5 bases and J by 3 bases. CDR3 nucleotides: TGTGCCAGCAGTACGGACAGGCGAGGCTACGAGCAGTACTTC. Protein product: CASSTDRRGYEQYF.

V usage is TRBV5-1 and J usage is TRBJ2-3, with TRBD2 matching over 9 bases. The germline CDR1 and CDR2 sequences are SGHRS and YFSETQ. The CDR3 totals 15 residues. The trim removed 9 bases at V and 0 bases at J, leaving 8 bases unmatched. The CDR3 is CANEPSGGSTDTQYF. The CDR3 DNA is TGCGCCAACGAACCAAGCGGGGGGAGCACAGATACGCAGTATTTT.

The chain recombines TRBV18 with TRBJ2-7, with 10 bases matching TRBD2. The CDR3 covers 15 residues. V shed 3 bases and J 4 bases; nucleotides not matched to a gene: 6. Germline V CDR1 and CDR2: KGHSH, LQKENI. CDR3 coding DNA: TGTGCCAGCTCACCCCAGCGGGAGGGCCATTACGAGCAGTACTTC. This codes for CASSPQREGHYEQYF.

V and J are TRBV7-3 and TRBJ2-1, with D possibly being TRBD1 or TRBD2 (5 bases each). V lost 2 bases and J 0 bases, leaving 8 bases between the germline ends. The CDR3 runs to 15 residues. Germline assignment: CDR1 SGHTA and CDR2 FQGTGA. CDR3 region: CASSLWGSSYNEQFF. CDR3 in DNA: TGTGCCAGCAGCTTATGGGGGAGCTCCTACAATGAGCAGTTCTTC.

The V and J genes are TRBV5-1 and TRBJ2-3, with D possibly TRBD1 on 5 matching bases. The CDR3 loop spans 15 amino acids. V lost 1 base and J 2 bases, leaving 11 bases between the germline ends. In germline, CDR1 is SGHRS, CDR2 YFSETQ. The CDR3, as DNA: TGCGCCAGCAGCTTGAGGGGCCAGTTCACAGATACGCAGTATTTT. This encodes CASSLRGQFTDTQYF.

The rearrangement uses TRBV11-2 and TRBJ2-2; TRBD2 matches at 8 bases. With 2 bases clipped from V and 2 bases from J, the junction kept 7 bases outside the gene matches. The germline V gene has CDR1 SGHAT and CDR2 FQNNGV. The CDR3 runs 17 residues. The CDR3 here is CASSLLRTSGNTGELFF. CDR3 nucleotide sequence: TGTGCCAGCAGCTTATTGCGAACTAGCGGAAACACCGGGGAGCTGTTTTTT.

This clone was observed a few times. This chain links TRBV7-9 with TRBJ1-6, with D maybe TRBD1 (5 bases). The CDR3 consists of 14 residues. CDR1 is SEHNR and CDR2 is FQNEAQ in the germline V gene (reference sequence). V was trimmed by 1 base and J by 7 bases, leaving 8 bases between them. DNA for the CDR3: TGTGCCAGCAGCTTAGGGGACGGGAATTCACCCCTCCACTTT. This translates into CASSLGDGNSPLHF.

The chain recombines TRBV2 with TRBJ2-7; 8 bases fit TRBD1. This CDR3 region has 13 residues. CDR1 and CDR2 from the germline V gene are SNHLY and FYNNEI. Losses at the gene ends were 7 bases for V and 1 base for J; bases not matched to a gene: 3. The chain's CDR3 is CASIGDRSYEQYF. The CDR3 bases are TGTGCCAGCATCGGGGACAGGTCCTACGAGCAGTACTTC.

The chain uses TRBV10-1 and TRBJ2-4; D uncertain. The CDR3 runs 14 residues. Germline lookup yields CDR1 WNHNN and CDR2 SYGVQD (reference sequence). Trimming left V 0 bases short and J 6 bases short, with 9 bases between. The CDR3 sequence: CASSESPRGNIQYF. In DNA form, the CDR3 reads TGCGCCAGCAGTGAGTCACCCAGAGGAAACATTCAGTACTTC.